This TCR beta chain was identified during a study of identical twins. The V gene's germline CDR1 is SNHLY and CDR2 FYNNEI. The CDR3 is made up of 15 amino acids. Trimming stripped 1 base from V and 2 bases from J, with 6 bases between. Template switching introduced a universal primer site, and the cDNA bore unique molecular identifiers. One entry per CDR3 protein, called by TCRdb with MiXCR from the 5' RACE reads. The sample has 1,800,000 or so distinct CDR3 sequences, less than 40% seen once; the top ten hold about 0.3%. This clonotype was detected only a few times. Its antigen is not identified. Study-wide points: Carriage of fewer insertions was seen in abundant cord blood beta clonotypes, whereas memory repertoires showed none.

Among all donors, each was a healthy Caucasian. J is TRBJ1-6 and V is TRBV2; no definite D call. This sequence was found in a newborn girl in good health. Input material: cord blood. CDR3 sequence reads: CASSEVSAYNSPLHF. As DNA, the CDR3 is TGTGCCAGCAGTGAAGTTTCAGCCTATAATTCACCCCTCCACTTT.